Included here is one TCR beta chain sequence, with context. These data belong to a study of blood T cell repertoires in COVID-19. On the study more broadly: Material from acute and convalescent COVID-19 was sourced from the United States, Italy and Spain. Sample material is recorded as cDNA or gDNA derived from T cells, B-cell-depleted T cells, or PBMCs.

Repertoires were generated with immunoSEQ multiplex PCR, while TCRdb's copy carries only in-frame clones and drops some. Of about 440,000 clones listed, 90% are singletons. CDR3 length equals 15 residues. Germline-derived CDR1 and CDR2 are LNHDA and SQIVND (reference sequence). The junction had 9 bases not matched to a gene; V was cut back by 7 bases and J by 4 bases. The sequence came from a man aged 18 to 30 who had recovered from COVID-19. The genes are TRBV19 and TRBJ2-3, with 9 positions matching TRBD2. The sequencing sample was made of PBMCs or T cells enriched from blood (not recorded which). CDR3 region: CASKRRLAAPDTQYF. The CDR3 region has the DNA TGTGCCAGTAAGCGGAGACTAGCGGCCCCAGATACGCAGTATTTT.